The sequence of this T cell receptor (beta chain) was determined in a study of shared clonotypes between healthy human individuals. Germline values: CDR1 SGHAT, CDR2 FQNNGV. There are 15 residues in the CDR3. Deletions cut 0 bases from V and 2 bases from J, with 11 bases between. TCRdb's copy holds only in-frame clones and misses some; the assay was immunoSEQ multiplex PCR. The sample contains about 980,000 clones, 76% of which appear only once. This chain joins TRBV11-2 and TRBJ2-7; TRBD2 is a possible D gene (6 bases). Source material: memory CD4+ T cells sorted from blood. Subset reported: CD45RA-negative fraction. The sequence derives from a man between 18 and 29 years old in good health. The CDR3 coding sequence is TGTGCCAGCAGCTTAGAGGGCGGGAAAGCCTACGAGCAGTACTTC. As protein: CASSLEGGKAYEQYF. Based on the CDR3 plus reference TRBV11-2 and TRBJ2-7, the full variable domain is EAGVAQSPRYKIIEKRQSVAFWCNPISGHATLYWYQQILGQGPKLLIQFQNNGVVDDSQLPKDRFSAERLKGVDSTLKIQPAKLEDSAVYLCASSLEGGKAYEQYFGPGTRLTVT.